These 6 T cell receptor beta chains came from one sample sequenced in a study of human T cells and chemical hapten exposure. Documented time point: patch test 3, about 24 weeks after DPC sensitization. The treatment denotes: therapeutic diphenylcyclopropenone sensitization with weekly scalp DPC. A single record per CDR3 protein comes from TCRdb applying MiXCR to the RACE reads. In the table there are 180,000 or so distinct CDR3 sequences, under 30% of which are singletons. This material consisted of whole blood, taken in connection with sensitization to the hapten diphenylcyclopropenone (DPC). The receptors were sampled from a woman in her forties with alopecia areata. Some clones in this sample may be carry-over from other donors' samples.

A few counts support this clonotype. The rearrangement uses TRBV7-9 and TRBJ2-7, with 7 bases matching TRBD1. CDR3 length: 12 residues. V was pared by 5 bases and J by 5 bases, with 3 bases of the junction left unmatched. Germline-derived CDR1 and CDR2 are SEHNR and FQNEAQ (reference sequence). The CDR3 loop is CASSRDSHEQYF. CDR3 sequence (DNA): TGTGCCAGCAGCCGGGACAGCCACGAGCAGTACTTC.

This clonotype was seen only a few times. The chain has TRBV20-1 and TRBJ2-4; a weak D match, TRBD2 (6 bases). Trimming took 3 bases from V and 0 from J, leaving 12 bases between them. Germline CDR1 reads DFQATT; CDR2 reads SNEGSKA (reference sequence). The CDR3 spans 15 residues. The CDR3 region is CSASSGILAKNIQYF. The CDR3 DNA follows: TGCAGTGCTAGTAGCGGTATACTAGCCAAAAACATTCAGTACTTC.

This sequence joins TRBV9 and TRBJ2-3; 7 bases align to TRBD1. V trimming: 3 bases; J trimming: 0 bases; junction bases outside the gene matches: 7. Germline V gene lookup returns CDR1 SGDLS and CDR2 YYNGEE. The CDR3 runs 16 residues. CDR3 region: CASSAMGTDSTDTQYF. The CDR3 DNA sequence: TGTGCCAGCAGCGCCATGGGGACAGACAGCACAGATACGCAGTATTTT.

The chain has TRBV20-1 and TRBJ2-7, with 10 bases fitting TRBD2. This CDR3 has 14 residues. CDR1 and CDR2 (germline): DFQATT, SNEGSKA (reference sequence). Germline trimming cut 6 bases from V and 6 bases from J; bases unmatched to any gene: 11. CDR3 region: CSAKLSGRKGEQYF. The CDR3 coding sequence is TGCAGTGCAAAGCTTAGCGGGAGGAAGGGCGAGCAGTACTTC.

The chain combines TRBV7-2 with TRBJ1-1; a possible D gene is TRBD1 (5 bases). This CDR3 is 15 amino acids long. Between the trimmed V and J ends, which lost 1 base and 0 bases, there was a span of 9 bases. Germline CDR1 SGHTA, CDR2 FQGNSA. CDR3 DNA: TGTGCCAGCAGCTTAGGTGTCAGGGTGAACACTGAAGCTTTCTTT. Translated: CASSLGVRVNTEAFF.

The chain is built from TRBV6-5 and TRBJ2-3; D gene uncertain. The CDR3 runs to 14 residues. CDR1 and CDR2 (germline): MNHEY, SVGAGI. Trimming shortened V by 4 bases and J by 10 bases, and 18 bases separated the two germline ends. CDR3 protein: CASSSTQNWGSQYF. The CDR3 DNA reads TGTGCCAGCAGTTCAACCCAGAATTGGGGATCGCAGTATTTT.